This passage covers 22 T cell receptor beta chains from one sample sequenced in a study of beta chain features in type 1 diabetes. Study results and caveats: Moderate but significant shortening of TCRB CDR3s was recorded in all four CD4+ subsets from Type 1 diabetes patients.

Sequenced material consisted of expressed TCRB transcripts (all of the isolated RNA was reverse transcribed). Method: immunoSEQ multiplex PCR; TCRdb's copy keeps in-frame clones and lacks some. The table records around 110,000 clones, roughly 15% of them present only once. These receptors' targets are unknown. The specimen was central memory CD4+ T cells from blood. These TCRs come from a man aged 25-40 years with type 1 diabetes.

The chain carries TRBV9 and TRBJ2-4; D perhaps matches TRBD2 (5 bases). The ends were cut back, 4 bases at V and 5 bases at J, with 16 bases in the middle. CDR1 and CDR2 (germline): SGDLS, YYNGEE. This CDR3 region has 15 residues. The CDR3 sequence is CASSQDASGENIQYF. CDR3 DNA: TGTGCCAGCAGCCAAGATGCGAGCGGAGAAAACATTCAGTACTTC.

V usage is TRBV15 and J usage is TRBJ2-7, with a possible D match to TRBD1 (5 bases). Germline CDR1 is LNHNV and CDR2 is YYDKDF (reference sequence). The CDR3 runs to 13 residues. V lost 0 bases and J lost 6, with 9 bases in between. DNA of the CDR3: TGTGCCACCAGCAGAGATCGCAGGGTCGAGCAGTACTTC. This encodes CATSRDRRVEQYF.

V is TRBV30 and J is TRBJ1-2; D uncertain. The CDR3 contains 12 residues. CDR1 is GTSNPN, CDR2 SVGIG, per germline (reference sequence). V was trimmed by 2 bases and J by 2 bases, leaving 6 bases between them. The CDR3 DNA is TGTGCCTGGAGTTTAGGCAACTATGGCTACACCTTC. Amino acids: CAWSLGNYGYTF.

With regard to this clone: Other DNA sequences within the sample encode an identical CDR3. This chain connects TRBV7-2 to TRBJ1-2; D perhaps matches TRBD1 (6 bases). Trimming pared 4 bases from V and 2 bases from J, leaving 11 bases between. The CDR3 spans 14 residues. Germline V gene lookup returns CDR1 SGHTA and CDR2 FQGNSA. The CDR3 reads CASSSTTGNYGYTF. The DNA for the CDR3 is TGTGCCAGCAGCTCGACGACAGGCAACTATGGCTACACCTTC.

This clone showed up just a few times. Other DNA sequences from this sample encode an identical CDR3 as well. This chain uses TRBV29-1 with TRBJ2-7; tentative D call: TRBD1 (5 bases). The CDR3 loop spans 12 amino acids. The germline V gene encodes CDR1 SQVTM and CDR2 ANQGSEA. The V end was cut by 7 bases, the J end by 0 bases, with 10 bases between. Written as DNA, the CDR3 is TGCAGCGGTCGGACATCCTCCTACGAGCAGTACTTC. Protein product: CSGRTSSYEQYF.

Ten or more counts support this clone. The J gene is TRBJ2-7, the V gene TRBV2; possible D gene TRBD1, 6 bases. Trimming took 10 bases from V and 0 from J, leaving 16 bases between them. Germline-derived CDR1 and CDR2 are SNHLY and FYNNEI. The CDR3 is made up of 14 amino acids. CDR3 coding DNA: TGTGCCACCTCCCCGTACAGGGACTCCTACGAGCAGTACTTC. Protein sequence: CATSPYRDSYEQYF.

With regard to this clone: A junction boundary mismatches the germline segment, possibly from a read error. J is TRBJ2-3 and V is TRBV7-7; D is unclear. Germline CDR1 reads SSHAT; CDR2 reads FNYEAQ (reference sequence). This CDR3 spans 13 amino acids. The DNA of the CDR3 is TGTGCTAGCAGCTTAACCCTTAAAGATACGCAGTATTTT. This translates into CASSLTLKDTQYF.

This chain links TRBV9 with TRBJ1-5; 8 bases line up with TRBD1. The CDR3 extends over 15 amino acids. V shed 3 bases and J 6 bases; nucleotides not matched to a gene: 8. Germline V gene data show CDR1 as SGDLS and CDR2 as YYNGEE. Written as DNA, the CDR3 is TGTGCCAGCAGCGCGACAGGGGAGCAGAGTCAGCCCCAGCATTTT. Protein product: CASSATGEQSQPQHF. The full variable domain, with the rest looked up from reference TRBV9 and TRBJ1-5, is DSGVTQTPKHLITATGQRVTLRCSPRSGDLSVYWYQQSLDQGLQFLIQYYNGEERAKGNILERFSAQQFPDLHSELNLSSLELGDSALYFCASSATGEQSQPQHFGDGTRLSIL.

This clone appeared a few times. The V gene is TRBV4-3, the J gene TRBJ1-1; D is possibly TRBD1 (5 bases). CDR1 is LGHNA and CDR2 is YSLEER in the germline V gene. Trimming stripped 0 bases from V and 6 bases from J, with 11 bases between. This CDR3 region has 14 residues. CDR3 amino acids: CASSQDKGWAEAFF. The DNA of the CDR3 is TGCGCCAGCAGCCAAGATAAGGGGTGGGCTGAAGCTTTCTTT.

V gene TRBV30 combines with J gene TRBJ2-1; 9 bases are a match to TRBD2. Germline V gene sequence: CDR1 GTSNPN, CDR2 SVGIG (reference sequence). The CDR3 has 15 residues. V lost 2 bases and J lost 12; bases outside the gene matches: 14. The CDR3 loop reads CAWSPSGSGGRGQFF. As DNA, the CDR3 is TGTGCCTGGAGTCCCTCGGGGAGCGGGGGGCGTGGGCAGTTCTTC.

This chain joins TRBV7-2 and TRBJ2-3; TRBD2 agrees at 7 bases. This CDR3 region has 14 residues. CDR1 is SGHTA, CDR2 FQGNSA, per germline. The V gene end was trimmed by 8 bases and the J gene end by 4 bases; junction bases not matched to a gene: 9. The CDR3 DNA sequence: TGTGCCAGCGGGCCGGGACTAACCTCAGATACGCAGTATTTT. It encodes CASGPGLTSDTQYF.

As regards this clone: The identical CDR3 is also encoded by other nucleotide sequences in the sample. The chain is built from TRBV5-1 and TRBJ2-2; D unclear. This CDR3 is 14 amino acids long. Germline CDR1 and CDR2: SGHRS and YFSETQ. V shed 5 bases and J shed 0 bases, with 8 bases lying between them. The DNA of the CDR3 is TGCGCCAGCAGGCGCGCGGCGAACACCGGGGAGCTGTTTTTT. Its protein is CASRRAANTGELFF.

This clone was picked up a small number of times. This sequence joins TRBV11-2 and TRBJ2-1; the D is unclear. Between the trimmed V and J ends, which lost 5 bases and 4 bases, there was a span of 6 bases. The germline V gene encodes CDR1 SGHAT and CDR2 FQNNGV. CDR3 length: 12 amino acids. In DNA, the CDR3 is TGTGCCAGCAGCCATGAGTACAATGAGCAGTTCTTC. Amino acids: CASSHEYNEQFF. Full variable domain (remainder filled in from reference TRBV11-2 and TRBJ2-1): EAGVAQSPRYKIIEKRQSVAFWCNPISGHATLYWYQQILGQGPKLLIQFQNNGVVDDSQLPKDRFSAERLKGVDSTLKIQPAKLEDSAVYLCASSHEYNEQFFGPGTRLTVL.

The genes are TRBV7-2 and TRBJ2-3; 8 bases match TRBD2. Germline V CDR1 and CDR2: SGHTA, FQGNSA. CDR3 length: 15 amino acids. V shed 6 bases, J shed 3 bases, and the junction held 8 bases outside the gene matches. CDR3 sequence reads: CASRAWSGGTDTQYF. Written as DNA, the CDR3 is TGTGCCAGCAGAGCTTGGAGCGGGGGTACAGATACGCAGTATTTT.

This clone has just a few counts. The chain uses TRBV2 and TRBJ2-1; D gene uncertain. Trimming removed 8 bases at V and 9 bases at J, with 11 bases between. Germline V gene sequence: CDR1 SNHLY, CDR2 FYNNEI. CDR3 length: 11 residues. CDR3: CASGNLGEQFF. In nucleotides, the CDR3 is TGTGCCAGCGGGAATTTGGGTGAGCAGTTCTTC.

A note on this clone: The junction does not match germline at one end; this may be a read error. The gene calls are TRBV7-9 and TRBJ1-2, with D unclear. This CDR3 spans 13 amino acids. Germline assignment: CDR1 SEHNR and CDR2 FQNEAQ (reference sequence). The CDR3, as DNA: TGTGCCAGCAGCTTAGGGGCTAATTATGGCTACACCTTC. This gives the protein CASSLGANYGYTF.

The V and J genes are TRBV9 and TRBJ2-1; D is tentatively TRBD1 or TRBD2 (6 bases each). The CDR3 is 16 residues long. In germline, CDR1 is SGDLS, CDR2 YYNGEE. V was pared by 1 base and J by 2 bases, with 13 bases between. The CDR3 DNA sequence: TGTGCCAGCAGCGTAAGGGGGGACGGAGCCTACAATGAGCAGTTCTTC. This gives the protein CASSVRGDGAYNEQFF.

This clone was counted ten times or more. The chain couples TRBV14 to TRBJ1-5; D unclear. The V gene's germline CDR1 is SGHDN and CDR2 FVKESK. The CDR3 sequence is 13 residues long. The germline V and J ends were trimmed by 4 bases and 13 bases, with 17 bases remaining between them. CDR3 coding DNA: TGTGCCAGCAGCCTGGGCGAATGGGCGGAACAGCATTTT. Encoded protein: CASSLGEWAEQHF.

The V call is TRBV5-1, the J call TRBJ2-1, with D unclear. The CDR3 sequence is 16 residues long. CDR1 SGHRS and CDR2 YFSETQ come from the germline V gene. V lost 2 bases to trimming and J lost 2 bases, with 14 bases between them. Written as DNA, the CDR3 is TGCGCCAGCAGCTTTAATGTTCCTACAGCCTACAATGAGCAGTTCTTC. It codes for CASSFNVPTAYNEQFF.

This clone was counted between two and nine times. The chain combines TRBV6-6 with TRBJ1-6; D gene ambiguous. The ends were cut back, 8 bases at V and 10 bases at J, with 18 bases in the middle. Germline lookup yields CDR1 MNHNY and CDR2 SVGAGI (reference sequence). The CDR3 runs to 14 residues. The CDR3 DNA sequence: TGTGCCAGCCACGTCCCGTCGCGTCTCTCACCCCTCCACTTT. This sequence encodes CASHVPSRLSPLHF.

The J gene is TRBJ2-5, the V gene TRBV7-9; 9 bases fit TRBD1. The CDR3 runs 14 residues. After removal of 3 bases from V and 5 bases from J, the junction contained 4 bases not matched to a gene. Germline CDR1 SEHNR, CDR2 FQNEAQ (reference sequence). This CDR3 reads CASSLDRGSETQYF. The CDR3 coding sequence is TGTGCCAGCAGCTTGGACAGGGGCAGCGAGACCCAGTACTTC.

This clone occurred a few times. The chain links TRBV6-5 to TRBJ2-2; D gene unclear. CDR1 MNHEY and CDR2 SVGAGI come from the germline V gene. Between the trimmed V and J ends, which lost 5 bases and 8 bases, there was a span of 12 bases. The CDR3 spans 13 residues. CDR3 nucleotides: TGTGCCAGCAGTCTGGATGACGGTGGGGAGCTGTTTTTT. Translated, it gives CASSLDDGGELFF.